This is a list of T cell receptor beta chains from one sample in a study of shared clonotypes between healthy human individuals. The table came from immunoSEQ multiplex PCR; TCRdb's copy has only in-frame clones and leaves some out. The data contain roughly 510,000 clones, about 79% of them seen just once; the ten biggest clones take up around 12%. The sample taken for sequencing was PBMCs. These receptors were taken from a woman between 40 and 55 years old in good health. Some clones in this sample may be carry-over from other donors' samples. Each CDR3 is given without its conserved first and last residue.

v_call,cdr3_aa
TRBV28,ASSLRGYEQY
TRBV7-9,ASSSQGSGETQY
TRBV7-2,ASSPTAGTGREQY
TRBV10-3,AISRGGLGTEAF
TRBV19,ASEGGVGTGELF
TRBV19,ASRTGSQPQH
TRBV5-6,ASSLGTGNSYNEQF
TRBV10-3,AISEGGAGEKLF
TRBV5-1,ASDRGQTSYNEQF
TRBV11-3,ASSLDRNNEQF
TRBV5-1,ASRAHGNNEQF
TRBV30,AWSGKRRNEQF
TRBV5-1,ASSWAGTDGEKLF